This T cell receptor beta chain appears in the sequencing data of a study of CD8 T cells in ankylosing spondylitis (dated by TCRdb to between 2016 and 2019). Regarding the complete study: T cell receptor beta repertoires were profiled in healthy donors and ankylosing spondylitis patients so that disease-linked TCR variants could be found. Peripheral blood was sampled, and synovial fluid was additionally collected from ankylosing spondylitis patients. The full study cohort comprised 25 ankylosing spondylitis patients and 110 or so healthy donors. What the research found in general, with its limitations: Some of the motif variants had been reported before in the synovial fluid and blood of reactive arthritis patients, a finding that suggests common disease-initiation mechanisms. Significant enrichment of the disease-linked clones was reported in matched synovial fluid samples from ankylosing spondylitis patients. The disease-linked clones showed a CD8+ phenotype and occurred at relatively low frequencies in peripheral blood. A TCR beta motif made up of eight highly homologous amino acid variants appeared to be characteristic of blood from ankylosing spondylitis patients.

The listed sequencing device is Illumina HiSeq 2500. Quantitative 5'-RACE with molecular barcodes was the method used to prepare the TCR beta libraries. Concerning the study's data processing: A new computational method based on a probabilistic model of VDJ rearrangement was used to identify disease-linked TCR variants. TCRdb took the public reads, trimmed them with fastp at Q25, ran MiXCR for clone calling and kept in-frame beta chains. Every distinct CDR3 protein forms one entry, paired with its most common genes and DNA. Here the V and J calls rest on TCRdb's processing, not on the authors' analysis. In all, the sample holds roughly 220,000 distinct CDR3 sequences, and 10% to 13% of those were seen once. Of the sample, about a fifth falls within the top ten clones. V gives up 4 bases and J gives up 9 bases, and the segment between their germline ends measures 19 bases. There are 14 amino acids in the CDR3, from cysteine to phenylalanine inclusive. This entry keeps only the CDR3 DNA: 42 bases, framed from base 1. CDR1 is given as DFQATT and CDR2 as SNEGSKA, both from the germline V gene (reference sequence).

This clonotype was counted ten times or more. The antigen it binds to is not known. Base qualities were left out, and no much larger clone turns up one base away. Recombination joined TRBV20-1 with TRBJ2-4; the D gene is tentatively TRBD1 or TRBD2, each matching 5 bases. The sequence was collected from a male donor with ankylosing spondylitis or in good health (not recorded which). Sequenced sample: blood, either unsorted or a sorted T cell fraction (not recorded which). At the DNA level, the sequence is TGCAGTGCTACCACCCTGGCAGGGAGTTCCATTCAGTACTTC. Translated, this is CSATTLAGSSIQYF.